These T cell receptor beta chains were read from a single sample in a study of vaccination and CD4 T cells after COVID-19. TCRdb ran MiXCR on the PCR reads and lists one entry per CDR3 protein. The data contain roughly 16,000 distinct CDR3 sequences, about 80% of them singletons. Antigen specificity for these receptors is unknown. Material for sequencing was CD4+ T cells from blood, cultured in vitro. The receptor set was obtained from a human donor who had recovered from COVID-19. The CDR3 runs from the conserved cysteine through the conserved F or W. The D gene is left open where the match is weak. Only some rows state a clone size, as once, few, many or a class for expanded clones.

j_call,clone_size,v_call,d_call,cdr3_nt,cdr3_aa
TRBJ1-2,few,TRBV5-1,.,TGCGCCAGCAGCCAAGGGGCGGGGGTCGGCTACACCTTC,CASSQGAGVGYTF
TRBJ2-7,.,TRBV7-6,TRBD1,TGTGCCAGCAGCTCCCGACGCGGGACAGGGACCTACGAGCAGTACTTC,CASSSRRGTGTYEQYF
TRBJ2-7,.,TRBV7-9,TRBD2,TGTGCCAGCAGCCCCCTCCCGGCTAGCGGGCCCTCCTACGAGCAGTACTTC,CASSPLPASGPSYEQYF
TRBJ2-2,.,TRBV6-5,TRBD2,TGTGCCAGCAGTTACTCCCGAGGAGCGGGAGGATTGTCCGGGGAGCTGTTTTTT,CASSYSRGAGGLSGELFF
TRBJ1-5,.,TRBV6-5,.,TGTGCCAGCAGTTACTCCCCACAATCTTCGCCCCAGCATTTT,CASSYSPQSSPQHF
TRBJ1-2,.,TRBV11-3,.,TGTGCCAGCAGCAAAGGGGGAGGGGGAGCGGTCTATGGCTACACCTTC,CASSKGGGGAVYGYTF
TRBJ1-6,.,TRBV5-5,.,TGTGCCAGCAGCCCCCCCTGGGGGCAAAATTCACCCCTCCACTTT,CASSPPWGQNSPLHF
TRBJ1-6,.,TRBV30,.,TGTGCCTGGAGCCTAGGGAATTCACCCCTCCACTTT,CAWSLGNSPLHF
TRBJ2-2,few,TRBV7-2,.,TGTGCCAGCAGCCTCACCGGGGAGCTGTTTTTT,CASSLTGELFF
TRBJ1-5,.,TRBV15,.,TGTGCCACCAGCAGAGGACGGCCTAACAATCAGCCCCAGCATTTT,CATSRGRPNNQPQHF
TRBJ1-2,.,TRBV24-1,.,TGTGCCACCAGTGACCCCCCTGGGGAGGCGGCAGGGAATAACTATGGCTACACCTTC,CATSDPPGEAAGNNYGYTF
TRBJ1-1,once,TRBV5-1,.,TGCGCCAGCAGCTTACGGGGGGACACTGAAGCTTTCTTT,CASSLRGDTEAFF
TRBJ2-7,.,TRBV6-2/TRBV6-3,.,TGTGCCAGCAGGCCAGGACGGGACTACGAGCAGTACTTC,CASRPGRDYEQYF
TRBJ2-1,few,TRBV27,TRBD1,TGTGCCAGCAGTCACCCACAGGGGGCGAATCTGAATGAGCAGTTCTTC,CASSHPQGANLNEQFF
TRBJ2-1,.,TRBV7-3,.,TGTGCCAGCAGCCCCCCCGGAGCGGGCGGGGCCTACAATGAGCAGTTCTTC,CASSPPGAGGAYNEQFF
TRBJ1-5,.,TRBV5-4,.,TGTGCCAGCAGCTTGGGTGGGGCGATCAATCAGCCCCAGCATTTT,CASSLGGAINQPQHF
TRBJ2-3,.,TRBV7-6,.,TGTGCCAGCAGCCGGAACACAGATACGCAGTATTTT,CASSRNTDTQYF
TRBJ2-5,.,TRBV7-2,TRBD2,TGTGCCAGCAGCTTGGCGGGAGTGCGAGAGACCCAGTACTTC,CASSLAGVRETQYF
TRBJ2-7,.,TRBV7-2,TRBD2,TGTGCCAGCAGCTTACTAGCGGGTGGAGGCGGGATATACGAGCAGTACTTC,CASSLLAGGGGIYEQYF
TRBJ1-1,medium-sized,TRBV29-1,TRBD1,TGCAGCGCCCGGAGGACAGGGGGATTGGGGGGAACTGAAGCTTTCTTT,CSARRTGGLGGTEAFF
TRBJ2-5,medium-sized,TRBV20-1,.,TGCAGTGCTAGTATGGGACCAAACCAAGAGACCCAGTACTTC,CSASMGPNQETQYF
TRBJ2-3,.,TRBV29-1,TRBD2,TGCAGCGTTGATCTTGGGACTAGCGGGAGGGGCCCAGGGACGCAGTATTTT,CSVDLGTSGRGPGTQYF
TRBJ1-6,.,TRBV20-1,.,TGCAGTGCTATGAGATTTGGCAGGGGTGATTCACCCCTCCACTTT,CSAMRFGRGDSPLHF
TRBJ2-7,.,TRBV7-9,.,TGTGCCAGCAGCCCGGAAGCTAGGCTCTACGAGCAGTACTTC,CASSPEARLYEQYF
TRBJ2-7,.,TRBV6-2/TRBV6-3,TRBD1,TGTGCCAGCAGGGACAGGACCTACGAGCAGTACTTC,CASRDRTYEQYF
TRBJ2-4,once,TRBV6-1,TRBD2,TGTGCCAGCATCGACGGTGGACTAGCTGTAGCCAAAAACATTCAGTACTTC,CASIDGGLAVAKNIQYF
TRBJ2-3,.,TRBV11-3,.,TGTGCCAGCAGCTTAGGGGGGGACACAGATACGCAGTATTTT,CASSLGGDTDTQYF
TRBJ2-2,.,TRBV11-3,.,TGTGCCAGCAGCCCCCTTCGGGCCTCCACCGGGGAGCTGTTTTTT,CASSPLRASTGELFF
TRBJ1-5,.,TRBV2,TRBD1,TGTGCCAGCCAAGATTACAGGGGAAGCAATCAGCCCCAGCATTTT,CASQDYRGSNQPQHF
TRBJ1-6,.,TRBV28,TRBD1,TGTGCCAGCAATACAGGGGGCGGGACACCCCTCCACTTT,CASNTGGGTPLHF
TRBJ1-1,.,TRBV6-5,.,TGTGCCAGCAGTTACTCGACCCAGGGACGTACTGAAGCTTTCTTT,CASSYSTQGRTEAFF
TRBJ1-2,once,TRBV7-2,TRBD1,TGTGCCAGCAGCTTAGCGATACAGGGGGTAGGAGATTATGGCTACACCTTC,CASSLAIQGVGDYGYTF
TRBJ1-5,.,TRBV28,.,TGTGCCAGCAGTTTATCGGGGTCTGGGGAAAATCAGCCCCAGCATTTT,CASSLSGSGENQPQHF